This T cell receptor beta chain originates from a study of T-cell reconstitution after alpha-beta-depleted transplantation in children. Whole-study findings and limits: After transplant, at about two months, alpha-beta T cells were reportedly derived from several hundred expanded graft clones. TCRbeta diversity was high at day 60 in some patients (a result of surviving recipient T cells and thymic progenitors). By one year post-transplant, T-cell counts and diversity largely arose from T cells that were newly produced.

This clonotype was seen a few times. What it binds is unknown. During its preparation, the TCRbeta library received unique molecular identifiers. One entry per CDR3 protein results from TCRdb running MiXCR on the PCR reads. The data contain about 340,000 distinct CDR3 sequences, 15% to 20% of them singletons. Germline assignment: CDR1 LGHNA and CDR2 YSLEER. This CDR3 region has 17 residues. The ends lost 0 bases at V and 0 bases at J; junction bases unmatched: 4. The specimen was PBMCs, mostly from graft donor cells, collected 360 days after TCRalphabeta/CD19-depleted stem cell transplant. This TCR came from a male patient aged 2 to 10 who had a stem cell transplant for acute lymphoblastic leukemia, so the T cells may come from the graft donor. The chain joins TRBV4-3 to TRBJ2-5, with TRBD2 matching 10 bases. CDR3 DNA: TGCGCCAGCAGCCAAGATAGGGGGACTAGCGACCAAGAGACCCAGTACTTC. It specifies CASSQDRGTSDQETQYF.